The 20 T cell receptor beta chains below were found in one sample sequenced in a study of T-cell reconstitution after alpha-beta-depleted transplantation in children. Unique molecular identifiers featured in how the TCRbeta library was prepared. TCRdb reprocessed the PCR reads with MiXCR, giving one entry per CDR3 protein. The top ten clones hold approximately 5% of a sample with some 830,000 distinct CDR3 sequences, roughly 15% of them seen once. Sequences were derived from PBMCs, mostly from graft donor cells, sampled 360 days after TCRalphabeta/CD19-depleted stem cell transplant. The receptors shown here come from a male patient younger than 18 who had a stem cell transplant for acute lymphoblastic leukemia, so the T cells may come from the graft donor.

The chain joins TRBV5-1 to TRBJ2-1, with D uncertain. Germline values: CDR1 SGHRS, CDR2 YFSETQ. This CDR3 region has 12 residues. V dropped 2 bases and J dropped 12 bases, with 12 bases sitting between them. CDR3 in DNA: TGCGCCAGCAGCTTCGAGGCGAGTCGGCAGTTCTTC. It encodes CASSFEASRQFF.

This chain links TRBV15 with TRBJ2-1; D perhaps matches TRBD2 (6 bases). Looked up from germline, CDR1 is LNHNV and CDR2 is YYDKDF (reference sequence). V lost 3 bases, J lost 10 bases, and 13 bases lay in between. This CDR3 has 13 residues. Here the CDR3 reads CATSSRSGREQFF. Written as DNA, the CDR3 is TGTGCCACCAGCAGCAGAAGCGGGCGGGAGCAGTTCTTC.

This clonotype was seen many times. The chain recombines TRBV18 with TRBJ2-5; 8 bases line up with TRBD1. After removal of 8 bases from V and 5 bases from J, the junction contained 7 bases not matched to a gene. Germline V gives CDR1 KGHSH, CDR2 LQKENI. The CDR3 is made up of 13 amino acids. CDR3 sequence reads: CASSGQGAETQYF. The CDR3 nucleotides are TGTGCCAGCAGTGGGCAGGGGGCTGAGACCCAGTACTTC.

This clonotype was seen only a few times. The V gene is TRBV11-2, the J gene TRBJ2-7; weak D call: TRBD2 (6 bases). The CDR3 length is 14 residues. Germline values: CDR1 SGHAT, CDR2 FQNNGV. V lost 5 bases to trimming and J lost 1 base, with 12 bases between them. This chain's CDR3 is CASSPYSGSYEQYF. The CDR3 region has the DNA TGTGCCAGCAGCCCCTATAGCGGATCCTACGAGCAGTACTTC.

This clonotype was picked up many times. The chain employs TRBV27 and TRBJ2-5; D tentatively fits TRBD1 or TRBD2 (7 bases each). Deletions cut 5 bases from V and 7 bases from J, with 17 bases between. Looked up from germline, CDR1 is MNHEY and CDR2 is SMNVEV (reference sequence). CDR3 length equals 14 residues. CDR3 sequence: CASSPQGGRGTQYF. The CDR3 DNA reads as TGTGCCAGCAGTCCCCAGGGGGGGAGGGGGACCCAGTACTTC.

The CDR3 sequence is CSARRGPVSNTEAFF. CDR3 bases: TGCAGTGCCAGACGAGGTCCGGTATCGAACACTGAAGCTTTCTTT. The gene calls are TRBV20-1 and TRBJ1-1; unclear D gene. Germline V gives CDR1 DFQATT, CDR2 SNEGSKA (reference sequence). V was pared by 6 bases and J by 1 base, with 18 bases between. This CDR3 spans 15 amino acids.

The chain has TRBV20-1 and TRBJ2-7; D possibly corresponds to TRBD1 (5 bases). The CDR3 totals 12 residues. The germline gives CDR1 DFQATT, CDR2 SNEGSKA (reference sequence). Trimming stripped 1 base from V and 6 bases from J, with 10 bases between. CDR3: CSARVARGEQYF. CDR3 DNA: TGCAGTGCTAGAGTAGCAAGGGGCGAGCAGTACTTC.

In its sample, this clonotype was seen many times. DNA for the CDR3: TGTGCCAGCAGGGAGCGGTTAACGCAGTATTTT. Residues: CASRERLTQYF. The chain joins TRBV3-1 to TRBJ2-3, with TRBD2 as a possible D gene (5 bases). The CDR3 covers 11 residues. In germline, CDR1 is LGHDT, CDR2 YNNKEL (reference sequence). Trimming removed 6 bases from V and 9 bases from J, with 10 bases in between.

The rearrangement joins TRBV5-1 to TRBJ1-1, with TRBD1 identical over 8 bases. Trimming cost V 3 bases and J 11 bases; bases outside gene matches: 15. This CDR3 is 15 amino acids long. CDR1 is SGHRS, CDR2 YFSETQ, per germline. The chain's CDR3 is CASSSATGQGFSAFF. The CDR3 region has the DNA TGCGCCAGCAGCTCAGCGACAGGACAGGGATTTTCGGCTTTCTTT.

This clonotype showed up just a few times. This chain joins TRBV29-1 and TRBJ2-5; no clear D gene. From germline, CDR1 is SQVTM and CDR2 ANQGSEA. The CDR3 totals 12 residues. V was clipped by 3 bases and J by 5 bases, with 10 bases between them. The CDR3 coding sequence is TGCAGCGTTGAGGTCTGGGCCGAGACCCAGTACTTC. This translates into CSVEVWAETQYF.

This rearrangement joins TRBV10-3 to TRBJ1-3; a weak D match, TRBD1 (5 bases). In germline, CDR1 is ENHRY, CDR2 SYGVKD. The germline V and J ends were trimmed by 4 bases and 0 bases, with 10 bases remaining between them. CDR3 size: 15 residues. CDR3 amino acids: CAISVGDHSGNTIYF. As DNA, the CDR3 is TGTGCCATCAGTGTCGGGGACCACTCTGGAAACACCATATATTTT.

The chain recombines TRBV11-1 with TRBJ2-7, with D perhaps assigned TRBD1 or TRBD2 (6 bases each). V was trimmed by 1 base and J by 1 base, leaving 23 bases between them. There are 19 residues in the CDR3. Germline loops: CDR1 SGHAT, CDR2 FQDESV (reference sequence). The CDR3 DNA reads as TGTGCCAGCAGCTTAGGGAGGGGGTCGACTAGACTCTTTTCCTACGAGCAGTACTTC. Protein product: CASSLGRGSTRLFSYEQYF.

V gene TRBV6-2 or TRBV6-3 combines with J gene TRBJ2-1; D unresolved. Trimming cost V 4 bases and J 6 bases, with 19 bases left between them. CDR1 is MNHEY, CDR2 SVGEGT, per germline. The CDR3 length is 16 residues. The CDR3 nucleotides are TGTGCCAGCAGTTTGGCTCGATCATGGGAAGCCAATGAGCAGTTCTTC. This codes for CASSLARSWEANEQFF.

The sample holds a few counts of this clonotype. This rearrangement joins TRBV18 to TRBJ2-7, with D possibly being TRBD2 (5 bases). Trimming stripped 3 bases from V and 7 bases from J, with 25 bases between. The CDR3 is 17 amino acids. Germline-derived CDR1 and CDR2 are KGHSH and LQKENI. The CDR3 sequence: CASSPGEGRLYYVEQYF. The CDR3 DNA follows: TGTGCCAGCTCACCGGGAGAGGGTCGACTATACTACGTGGAGCAGTACTTC.

The sample holds many counts of this clonotype. The chain employs TRBV12-3 or TRBV12-4 and TRBJ2-7; TRBD1 agrees at 7 bases. The CDR3 loop spans 15 amino acids. J was trimmed by 1 base and V by 1 base; bases with no gene match: 4. The CDR3 spells CASSLGGQSSYEQYF. The DNA for the CDR3 is TGTGCCAGCAGTTTAGGGGGACAGTCGTCCTACGAGCAGTACTTC.

The table lists this clonotype with many counts. The rearrangement links TRBV7-2 to TRBJ2-3, with 7 nucleotides matching TRBD2. The CDR3 spans 15 residues. V lost 5 bases, J lost 6 bases, and 11 bases stayed unmatched. Per germline, CDR1 SGHTA and CDR2 FQGNSA. The CDR3 reads CASSPLWPLADTQYF. CDR3 DNA: TGTGCCAGCAGCCCCCTCTGGCCACTAGCGGATACGCAGTATTTT. Complete variable domain (other parts from reference TRBV7-2 and TRBJ2-3): GAGVSQSPSNKVTEKGKDVELRCDPISGHTALYWYRQSLGQGLEFLIYFQGNSAPDKSGLPSDRFSAERTGGSVSTLTIQRTQQEDSAVYLCASSPLWPLADTQYFGPGTRLTVL.

To note about this clonotype: This is likely a read error, given that the CDR3 carries no conserved phenylalanine or tryptophan at its end. The gene calls are TRBV29-1 and TRBJ2-1; D unclear. CDR1 is SQVTM and CDR2 is ANQGSEA in the germline V gene. The CDR3 covers 9 residues. The V gene lost 3 bases and the J gene lost 8 bases, with 2 bases spanning the gap. The CDR3 sequence: CSVEYEQFS. The CDR3 DNA is TGCAGCGTTGAGTATGAGCAGTTCTCC.

In this sample, this clonotype turned up many times. The chain employs TRBV29-1 and TRBJ2-3; D possibly corresponds to TRBD1 (6 bases). Between the trimmed V and J ends, which lost 1 base and 2 bases, there was a span of 16 bases. CDR3 length: 16 amino acids. Germline V CDR1 and CDR2: SQVTM, ANQGSEA. This CDR3 reads CSVEAVQGTPTDTQYF. In DNA, the CDR3 is TGCAGCGTTGAAGCTGTTCAGGGGACCCCCACAGATACGCAGTATTTT.

Only a few counts were recorded for this clonotype. This rearrangement joins TRBV7-3 to TRBJ1-4; D call uncertain. Looked up from germline, CDR1 is SGHTA and CDR2 is FQGTGA. The CDR3 totals 15 residues. Between the trimmed V and J ends, which lost 0 bases and 4 bases, there was a span of 9 bases. CDR3 amino acids: CASSLTSSLNEKLFF. CDR3 coding DNA: TGTGCCAGCAGCTTAACGTCCAGCCTTAATGAAAAACTGTTTTTT.

In this sample, this clonotype turned up many times. The V and J genes are TRBV10-3 and TRBJ2-5, with no clear D. Germline assignment: CDR1 ENHRY and CDR2 SYGVKD. V lost 4 bases to trimming and J lost 1 base, with 7 bases between them. The CDR3 spans 13 residues. The CDR3 is CAISVSAQETQYF. CDR3 nucleotide sequence: TGTGCCATCAGTGTATCGGCCCAAGAGACCCAGTACTTC.